This TCR beta chain was captured in a study of T cells in localized non-small cell lung cancer. The table came from immunoSEQ multiplex PCR; TCRdb's copy has only in-frame clones and leaves some out. The top ten hold roughly 17% of the sample, which has some 50,000 clones, roughly 88% seen once. Study-wide results and limits: Compared with tumor, uninvolved adjacent lung displayed greater T cell clonality, ranking highest overall. An association was observed between higher blood T cell density and longer overall survival.

Germline V CDR1 and CDR2: SGDLS, YYNGEE. Trimming removed 1 base at V and 4 bases at J, with 5 bases between. The CDR3 is made up of 12 amino acids. Comments on this clone: Its matching antigen is unknown.

The receptor was derived from a man aged 35-69 years with stage III lung adenocarcinoma. The chain uses TRBV9 and TRBJ1-2; D is unclear. Here the sequenced sample was peripheral blood mononuclear cells, taken before any cancer treatment. The CDR3: CASSVNSYGYTF. In nucleotides, the CDR3 is TGTGCCAGCAGCGTAAACAGCTATGGCTACACCTTC. The full variable domain, rest sourced from reference TRBV9 and TRBJ1-2, is DSGVTQTPKHLITATGQRVTLRCSPRSGDLSVYWYQQSLDQGLQFLIQYYNGEERAKGNILERFSAQQFPDLHSELNLSSLELGDSALYFCASSVNSYGYTFGSGTRLTVV.